Here is one TCR beta chain with its context. The data were taken from a study of blood T cell repertoires in COVID-19. Turning to the study itself: Researchers got acute and convalescent COVID-19 samples from the United States, Italy and Spain. PBMCs, B-cell-depleted T cells, or T cells were the source of the cDNA or gDNA that made up the material.

With V trimmed by 2 bases and J by 0 bases, 0 bases remained unmatched. This CDR3 comprises 15 residues. The germline CDR1 and CDR2 sequences are LGHDT and YNNKEL (reference sequence). Per the original data handling: Counts of nucleated cells, estimated from reference gene primer amplification, were obtained. TCRdb's copy holds only in-frame clones and misses some; the assay was immunoSEQ multiplex PCR. V and J calls and clone size are those listed in that table; D and trimming were worked out from the DNA. The sample lists 140,000 to 150,000 clones; roughly 86% were seen once. The sequencing sample was made of peripheral blood. The receptor comes from a man between 65 and 85 years old with acute or convalescent COVID-19. The rearrangement uses TRBV3-1 (or the pseudogene TRBV3-2) and TRBJ1-3; 8 nucleotides line up with TRBD1. CDR3 amino acids: CASSQQGASGNTIYF. The CDR3, as DNA: TGTGCCAGCAGCCAACAGGGGGCCTCTGGAAACACCATATATTTT.